This TCR beta chain came from a study of blood T cell repertoires in COVID-19. Profiled with immunoSEQ multiplex PCR; TCRdb holds only in-frame clones, not every one. The repertoire holds 140,000 or so clones, with 88% as singletons. J gave up 0 bases and V 0 bases, and 8 bases lay outside the gene matches. The germline V gene encodes CDR1 SGHRS and CDR2 YFSETQ. The CDR3 totals 17 residues. This rearrangement joins TRBV5-1 to TRBJ1-2, with 7 positions matching TRBD1. The sequence was collected from an older man with acute or convalescent COVID-19. Source material: peripheral blood. The CDR3, as DNA: TGCGCCAGCAGCTTGGTGTACGCAGGGGGAGCTAACTATGGCTACACCTTC. Amino acids: CASSLVYAGGANYGYTF. The variable domain in full, completed from reference TRBV5-1 and TRBJ1-2, reads KAGVTQTPRYLIKTRGQQVTLSCSPISGHRSVSWYQQTPGQGLQFLFEYFSETQRNKGNFPGRFSGRQFSNSRSEMNVSTLELGDSALYLCASSLVYAGGANYGYTFGSGTRLTVV.